This TCR beta chain was identified in a study of T cell repertoires in cytomegalovirus infection. Study overall: It was the public TCR beta signatures that indicated both CMV infection and matching HLA type.

This clonotype has more than one count but fewer than ten. No antigen is known for it. Germline V lookup: CDR1 SGHNT, CDR2 YENEEA. The ends lost 1 base at V and 0 bases at J; junction bases unmatched: 9. The CDR3 runs to 18 residues. General study findings and limits: HLA-C-restricted CMV clonotypes gave the most frequent clonotype in two of eight donors.

Using its own MiXCR run on the reads, TCRdb lists one record per CDR3 protein. The repertoire holds approximately 700,000 distinct CDR3 sequences, with approximately 34% as singletons. This sequence originates from a human donor in good health (CMV status not recorded). Some clones in this sample may be carry-over from other donors' samples. V usage is TRBV11-3 and J usage is TRBJ2-1; 7 nucleotides line up with TRBD1. Sequencing was performed on PBMCs. CDR3 in amino acids: CASSLVGARGNSYNEQFF. The CDR3, as DNA: TGTGCCAGCAGCTTAGTAGGAGCCAGGGGGAACTCCTACAATGAGCAGTTCTTC. The whole variable domain, remainder taken from reference TRBV11-3 and TRBJ2-1, is EAGVVQSPRYKIIEKKQPVAFWCNPISGHNTLYWYLQNLGQGPELLIRYENEEAVDDSQLPKDRFSAERLKGVDSTLKIQPAELGDSAVYLCASSLVGARGNSYNEQFFGPGTRLTVL.